The 13 T cell receptor beta chains below were found in one sample sequenced in a study of graft-versus-host responses after intestinal transplantation. Lamina propria and intraepithelial lymphocytes were released by processing graft tissue. Clones were read by immunoSEQ multiplex PCR, and TCRdb kept only the in-frame ones, dropping some. Counted here are about 9,600 clones, approximately 86% occurring once; the ten biggest clones make up around 4.9%. The material sequenced was ileum tissue, taken around 760 days after intestinal transplantation. All receptors come from a human patient who received an intestinal transplant, so some T cells may come from the graft donor.

This sequence joins TRBV30 and TRBJ2-1; D ambiguous. Per germline, CDR1 GTSNPN and CDR2 SVGIG (reference sequence). CDR3 length: 15 amino acids. V gave up 2 bases and J gave up 6 bases, with 17 bases separating them. The CDR3, as DNA: TGTGCCTGGAGTCAGGACCTCCAATGGGGCAATGAGCAGTTCTTC. It codes for CAWSQDLQWGNEQFF. Full variable domain (remainder filled in from reference TRBV30 and TRBJ2-1): SQTIHQWPATLVQPVGSPLSLECTVEGTSNPNLYWYRQAAGRGLQLLFYSVGIGQISSEVPQNLSASRPQDRQFILSSKKLLLSDSGFYLCAWSQDLQWGNEQFFGPGTRLTVL.

The chain combines TRBV7-3 with TRBJ2-5, with D possibly TRBD2 on 5 matching bases. This CDR3 is built from 15 residues. Per germline, CDR1 SGHTA and CDR2 FQGTGA. V shed 5 bases and J shed 2 bases, with 15 bases lying between them. This CDR3 is CASSQTSGLQETQYF. As DNA, the CDR3 is TGTGCCAGCAGCCAAACATCGGGGTTACAAGAGACCCAGTACTTC.

The chain joins TRBV18 to TRBJ2-7; perhaps TRBD1 as D (6 bases). The CDR3 is made up of 15 amino acids. CDR1 and CDR2 from the germline V gene are KGHSH and LQKENI. V was cut by 1 base and J by 1 base, with 11 bases left in between. Written as DNA, the CDR3 is TGTGCCAGCTCACCACAAGTTACAGGGTCCTACGAGCAGTACTTC. This translates into CASSPQVTGSYEQYF.

The chain links TRBV9 to TRBJ2-5, with 10 bases matching TRBD2. V shed 0 bases, J shed 1 base, and the junction held 6 bases outside the gene matches. The CDR3 runs to 17 residues. Germline V lookup: CDR1 SGDLS, CDR2 YYNGEE. CDR3 region: CASSVAPGLAAQETQYF. In nucleotides, the CDR3 is TGTGCCAGCAGCGTAGCTCCAGGACTAGCGGCCCAAGAGACCCAGTACTTC.

The CDR3 DNA sequence: TGTGCCAGCAGCTTCAGGGGGAACACTGAAGCTTTCTTT. Its protein product is CASSFRGNTEAFF. The chain has TRBV7-9 and TRBJ1-1; tentatively, D is TRBD1 (6 bases). The V gene lost 3 bases and the J gene lost 1 base, with 6 bases spanning the gap. CDR3 length equals 13 residues. Germline assignment: CDR1 SEHNR and CDR2 FQNEAQ (reference sequence).

This clone came up once. This chain links TRBV2 with TRBJ1-5; the D gene is possibly TRBD1 (5 bases). CDR3 length: 13 amino acids. CDR1 SNHLY and CDR2 FYNNEI come from the germline V gene. V lost 3 bases, J lost 6 bases, and 9 bases lay in between. The CDR3 DNA sequence: TGTGCCAGCAGTGAGGGGGGTCGTCAGCCCCAGCATTTT. Its translation is CASSEGGRQPQHF.

This chain links TRBV28 with TRBJ1-1, with D possibly TRBD1 on 6 matching bases. Germline-derived CDR1 and CDR2 are MDHEN and SYDVKM. The CDR3 is 15 amino acids. Trimming shortened V by 3 bases and J by 1 base, and 12 bases separated the two germline ends. CDR3 loop: CASSLPGQPNTEAFF. The CDR3 DNA reads TGTGCCAGCAGTTTGCCTGGACAGCCGAACACTGAAGCTTTCTTT.

The chain links TRBV15 to TRBJ1-4; D not certain. CDR3 length equals 12 residues. Trimming took 3 bases from V and 12 from J, leaving 11 bases between them. Germline V gene data show CDR1 as LNHNV and CDR2 as YYDKDF (reference sequence). The DNA for the CDR3 is TGTGCCACCAGCAGTATCGGTGTGGAACTGTTTTTT. Protein: CATSSIGVELFF.

This clone was seen a few times. The chain employs TRBV13 and TRBJ2-7; 7 nucleotides match TRBD2. The CDR3 contains 17 residues. Trimming at V came to 5 bases and at J to 2 bases, leaving 15 bases not matched to a gene. Germline CDR1 reads PRHDT; CDR2 reads FYEKMQ (reference sequence). CDR3 protein: CASSRHRRWTRAYEQYF. CDR3 sequence (DNA): TGTGCCAGCAGCCGACATCGACGGTGGACTAGGGCCTACGAGCAGTACTTC. Full variable domain (missing parts from reference TRBV13 and TRBJ2-7): AAGVIQSPRHLIKEKRETATLKCYPIPRHDTVYWYQQGPGQDPQFLISFYEKMQSDKGSIPDRFSAQQFSDYHSELNMSSLELGDSALYFCASSRHRRWTRAYEQYFGPGTRLTVT.

The chain has TRBV6-1 and TRBJ2-3; 7 nucleotides match TRBD2. This CDR3 comprises 14 residues. The trim removed 6 bases at V and 2 bases at J, leaving 5 bases unmatched. Germline V gene sequence: CDR1 MNHNS, CDR2 SASEGT. The CDR3, as DNA: TGTGCCAGCAGGGGGGGGAGAAACACAGATACGCAGTATTTT. Protein sequence: CASRGGRNTDTQYF.

The chain carries TRBV2 and TRBJ2-1; D may be TRBD1 (6 bases). The CDR3 loop spans 13 amino acids. Deletions cut 7 bases from V and 5 bases from J, with 12 bases between. Germline loops: CDR1 SNHLY, CDR2 FYNNEI. CDR3 bases: TGTGCCAGCAATTCTTACAGGGACAATGAGCAGTTCTTC. Protein product: CASNSYRDNEQFF.

This rearrangement joins TRBV10-1 to TRBJ1-3, with D perhaps matching TRBD1 (6 bases). V lost 5 bases, J lost 0 bases, and 11 bases lay in between. The germline gives CDR1 WNHNN, CDR2 SYGVQD (reference sequence). The CDR3 is 15 amino acids. This chain's CDR3 is CASSQGRDSGNTIYF. CDR3 nucleotide sequence: TGCGCCAGCAGTCAGGGGCGAGACTCTGGAAACACCATATATTTT.

The V call is TRBV4-1, the J call TRBJ1-1; D not certain. Germline-derived CDR1 and CDR2 are MGHRA and YSYEKL. Trimming left V 1 base short and J 4 bases short, with 19 bases between. This CDR3 comprises 17 residues. The chain's CDR3 is CASSQGAVPIPVTEAFF. The CDR3 DNA sequence: TGCGCCAGCAGCCAAGGGGCGGTGCCAATCCCGGTCACTGAAGCTTTCTTT.